The present T cell receptor beta chain was sequenced within a study of CD8 T cells in ankylosing spondylitis. In regard to this clonotype: Its target is unknown.

From the 5' RACE reads, TCRdb called clonotypes with MiXCR, one entry per CDR3 protein. Among some 700,000 distinct CDR3 sequences listed, 15% to 20% were seen once. Study-wide findings and caveats: Matched synovial fluid from ankylosing spondylitis patients was reported to be enriched for disease-linked clones. Disease-linked clones were found to be CD8+ and relatively rare in peripheral blood. A motif of 7 to 9 highly homologous TCR beta variants was seen as apparently characteristic of ankylosing spondylitis blood.

The germline V gene encodes CDR1 DFQATT and CDR2 SNEGSKA (reference sequence). The CDR3 contains 13 residues. This TCR was sampled from a male donor with ankylosing spondylitis. The gene calls are TRBV20-1 and TRBJ2-1; D gene uncertain. The source material was blood, either unsorted or a sorted T cell fraction (not recorded which). CDR3 DNA sequence: TGCCTGCTTTTGGCGGACTCCTACAATGAGCAGTTCTTC. Protein: CLLLADSYNEQFF.